Listed here are 27 T cell receptor beta chains from one sample, sequenced in a study of blood T cell repertoires in COVID-19. Sequencing used immunoSEQ multiplex PCR; TCRdb keeps in-frame clones, though not all of them. The sample lists fewer than 30,000 clones; around 95% were seen once. Sequences were obtained from peripheral blood. Receptors were obtained from a human donor with active COVID-19. The donor label of this sample is uncertain.

The rearrangement joins TRBV30 to TRBJ2-3; possible D gene TRBD1, 6 bases. Per the germline V gene, CDR1 is GTSNPN and CDR2 is SVGIG (reference sequence). V was cut by 4 bases and J by 10 bases, with 15 bases left in between. This CDR3 spans 12 amino acids. DNA of the CDR3: TGTGCCTGGACTTCAGGGGCGCGGGCGCAGTATTTT. Amino acid sequence: CAWTSGARAQYF.

The CDR3 nucleotides are TGTGCCAGCAGCTACTTAGGGGAAAGCTCCTACGAGCAGTACTTC. Amino acids: CASSYLGESSYEQYF. J is TRBJ2-7 and V is TRBV3-1 (or the pseudogene TRBV3-2); perhaps TRBD1 as D (5 bases). The V gene's germline CDR1 is LGHDT and CDR2 YNNKEL (reference sequence). This CDR3 spans 15 amino acids. Between the trimmed V and J ends, which lost 5 bases and 0 bases, there was a span of 14 bases.

V usage is TRBV5-4 and J usage is TRBJ2-7; 9 bases fit TRBD1. V was pared by 4 bases and J by 5 bases, with 10 bases of the junction left unmatched. Per germline, CDR1 SGHNT and CDR2 YYREEE (reference sequence). The CDR3 totals 15 residues. The CDR3 nucleotides are TGTGCCAGCAGCCAGCCGACAGGGGGTAACAACGAGCAGTACTTC. Translating gives CASSQPTGGNNEQYF.

The chain links TRBV4-1 to TRBJ1-1, with 8 nucleotides matching TRBD1. J was trimmed by 5 bases and V by 2 bases; bases with no gene match: 7. The V gene's germline CDR1 is MGHRA and CDR2 YSYEKL. The CDR3 has 15 amino acids. The CDR3 DNA is TGCGCCAGCAGCCAATCTGACAGGGGAGGTACTGAAGCTTTCTTT. This encodes CASSQSDRGGTEAFF.

The chain couples TRBV14 to TRBJ1-5, with TRBD1 matching over 9 bases. Germline CDR1 is SGHDN and CDR2 is FVKESK. After removal of 0 bases from V and 5 bases from J, the junction contained 8 bases not matched to a gene. This CDR3 contains 17 residues. In DNA, the CDR3 is TGTGCCAGCAGCCAAGATACGGGGACAGGGTATGATCAGCCCCAGCATTTT. Its translation is CASSQDTGTGYDQPQHF.

The V gene is TRBV18, the J gene TRBJ2-7; D perhaps matches TRBD1 (5 bases). The CDR3 sequence is 14 residues long. Trimming took 8 bases from V and 0 from J, leaving 14 bases between them. Germline V CDR1 and CDR2: KGHSH, LQKENI. DNA for the CDR3: TGTGCCAGCCGGACCGCGACAGACTCCTACGAGCAGTACTTC. Protein: CASRTATDSYEQYF.

This clone was seen once. This CDR3 reads CAWGQGAMGSPLHF. The CDR3 coding sequence is TGTGCCTGGGGACAGGGGGCGATGGGATCACCCCTCCACTTT. The chain has TRBV30 and TRBJ1-6, with 11 bases aligning to TRBD1. The CDR3 length is 14 residues. Per the germline V gene, CDR1 is GTSNPN and CDR2 is SVGIG (reference sequence). The ends lost 5 bases at V and 10 bases at J; junction bases unmatched: 7.

The chain combines TRBV3-1 (or the pseudogene TRBV3-2) with TRBJ1-5; D remains ambiguous. Germline V lookup: CDR1 LGHDT, CDR2 YNNKEL (reference sequence). Trimming pared 4 bases from V and 0 bases from J, leaving 10 bases between. The CDR3 covers 15 residues. CDR3 sequence reads: CASSPRDYSNQPQHF. In DNA form, the CDR3 reads TGTGCCAGCAGCCCGAGAGACTATAGCAATCAGCCCCAGCATTTT.

J is TRBJ2-7 and V is TRBV11-2; maybe TRBD1 (6 bases). V dropped 2 bases and J dropped 4 bases, with 18 bases sitting between them. Germline V gene sequence: CDR1 SGHAT, CDR2 FQNNGV. This CDR3 region has 16 residues. In DNA, the CDR3 is TGTGCCAGCAGCTTATATGGGGACAACTCCCCTTACGAGCAGTACTTC. It translates to CASSLYGDNSPYEQYF. Full variable domain (remainder filled in from reference TRBV11-2 and TRBJ2-7): EAGVAQSPRYKIIEKRQSVAFWCNPISGHATLYWYQQILGQGPKLLIQFQNNGVVDDSQLPKDRFSAERLKGVDSTLKIQPAKLEDSAVYLCASSLYGDNSPYEQYFGPGTRLTVT.

The chain recombines TRBV5-4 with TRBJ2-3, with 8 bases lining up with TRBD2. V was pared by 1 base and J by 4 bases, with 8 bases of the junction left unmatched. This CDR3 is built from 16 residues. Germline loops: CDR1 SGHNT, CDR2 YYREEE (reference sequence). The CDR3 region is CASSLIGRAYADTQYF. CDR3 DNA: TGTGCCAGCAGCTTGATCGGGAGGGCTTATGCAGATACGCAGTATTTT.

This sequence joins TRBV7-9 and TRBJ1-3; tentative D call: TRBD1 (5 bases). This CDR3 spans 16 amino acids. Trimming left V 1 base short and J 0 bases short, with 10 bases between. CDR1 and CDR2 (germline): SEHNR, FQNEAQ (reference sequence). CDR3 in amino acids: CASSLVTELSGNTIYF. CDR3 nucleotides: TGTGCCAGCAGCTTAGTGACAGAACTCTCTGGAAACACCATATATTTT.

This clone was observed a handful of times. The rearrangement uses TRBV28 and TRBJ2-3; 7 bases line up with TRBD2. Germline V lookup: CDR1 MDHEN, CDR2 SYDVKM. This CDR3 is 15 amino acids long. J lost 2 bases, V lost 1 base, and 3 bases had no gene match. The CDR3 DNA reads TGTGCCAGCAGTTTATCGGGACTATCCACAGATACGCAGTATTTT. Its protein is CASSLSGLSTDTQYF.

The J gene is TRBJ1-4, the V gene TRBV30, with D perhaps matching TRBD1 (6 bases). Germline lookup yields CDR1 GTSNPN and CDR2 SVGIG (reference sequence). Trimming left V 6 bases short and J 8 bases short, with 13 bases between. The CDR3 has 12 residues. Here the CDR3 DNA reads TGTGCCTGCGACAGGAGGCAAGAAAAACTGTTTTTT. Protein sequence: CACDRRQEKLFF.

The chain couples TRBV11-2 to TRBJ2-1; 13 bases fit TRBD2. The length of the CDR3 is 16 residues. The V and J ends lost 3 bases and 10 bases, in that order; junction bases with no gene match: 9. Germline lookup yields CDR1 SGHAT and CDR2 FQNNGV. CDR3 nucleotide sequence: TGTGCCAGCAGCTTCGGAGGGACTAGCGGGACGGGAGAGCAGTTCTTC. Its protein is CASSFGGTSGTGEQFF.

The J gene is TRBJ2-5, the V gene TRBV7-6; 11 bases are a match to TRBD2. The V gene's germline CDR1 is SGHVS and CDR2 FNYEAQ. The CDR3 consists of 19 residues. The trim removed 5 bases at V and 5 bases at J, leaving 19 bases unmatched. This CDR3 reads CASSPGLAGVLGPGETQYF. The CDR3 nucleotides read TGTGCCAGCAGCCCAGGACTAGCGGGTGTATTGGGTCCTGGGGAGACCCAGTACTTC.

This chain uses TRBV6-5 with TRBJ1-6; TRBD1 might be the D (5 bases). Per the germline V gene, CDR1 is MNHEY and CDR2 is SVGAGI. Trimming stripped 8 bases from V and 5 bases from J, with 7 bases between. The CDR3 is made up of 12 amino acids. CDR3 loop: CASGANNSPLHF. The CDR3 region has the DNA TGTGCCAGCGGGGCCAATAATTCACCCCTCCACTTT.

The gene calls are TRBV5-1 and TRBJ2-3; 9 bases agree with TRBD2. The CDR3 is 18 amino acids. The J segment lost 2 bases and the V segment lost 3 bases, leaving 13 bases of the junction unmatched. Germline assignment: CDR1 SGHRS and CDR2 YFSETQ. In DNA form, the CDR3 reads TGCGCCAGCAGCTCCCCCATTTTGCGCGGGGGGGCCACAGATACGCAGTATTTT. Protein: CASSSPILRGGATDTQYF.

The sample holds one count of this clone. The chain employs TRBV10-1 and TRBJ2-3, with 15 bases aligning to TRBD2. The CDR3 runs to 18 residues. CDR1 and CDR2 from the germline V gene are WNHNN and SYGVQD (reference sequence). V lost 6 bases and J lost 2; bases outside the gene matches: 9. CDR3 DNA sequence: TGCGCCAGCAGCGCCGGACTAGCGGGAGGGCGAAACACAGATACGCAGTATTTT. As protein: CASSAGLAGGRNTDTQYF.

In DNA form, the CDR3 reads TGCGCCAGCAGCTTGAGTGGCGGGCGTCGGGCCTACGAGCAGTACTTC. Amino acid sequence: CASSLSGGRRAYEQYF. The rearrangement joins TRBV5-1 to TRBJ2-7; a possible D gene is TRBD2 (5 bases). The CDR3 runs 16 residues. V lost 1 base and J lost 2, with 16 bases in between. Per the germline V gene, CDR1 is SGHRS and CDR2 is YFSETQ. The full variable domain, rest sourced from reference TRBV5-1 and TRBJ2-7, is KAGVTQTPRYLIKTRGQQVTLSCSPISGHRSVSWYQQTPGQGLQFLFEYFSETQRNKGNFPGRFSGRQFSNSRSEMNVSTLELGDSALYLCASSLSGGRRAYEQYFGPGTRLTVT.

The CDR3 sequence is CASSQDPSGRPDTQYF. CDR3 sequence (DNA): TGCGCCAGCAGCCAAGATCCTAGCGGGAGACCAGATACGCAGTATTTT. The chain combines TRBV4-1 with TRBJ2-3, with TRBD2 identical over 10 bases. The length of the CDR3 is 16 residues. J was trimmed by 4 bases and V by 0 bases; bases with no gene match: 4. Germline assignment: CDR1 MGHRA and CDR2 YSYEKL.

The CDR3 region is CASRRSAGGSEKLFF. The CDR3 DNA is TGTGCCAGCAGACGCTCAGCAGGGGGCTCGGAAAAACTGTTTTTT. This chain connects TRBV6-5 to TRBJ1-4; 8 bases are a match to TRBD1. Germline V gives CDR1 MNHEY, CDR2 SVGAGI. The CDR3 loop spans 15 amino acids. Losses at the gene ends were 6 bases for V and 8 bases for J; bases not matched to a gene: 11.

The chain joins TRBV7-2 to TRBJ2-5; 7 bases are a match to TRBD2. Germline V lookup: CDR1 SGHTA, CDR2 FQGNSA. The length of the CDR3 is 16 residues. The V segment lost 1 base and the J segment 2 bases; nucleotides outside the gene matches: 7. In DNA form, the CDR3 reads TGTGCCAGCAGCTTAGGAAGCGGGGTGACGCAAGAGACCCAGTACTTC. It codes for CASSLGSGVTQETQYF. Full variable domain (remainder filled in from reference TRBV7-2 and TRBJ2-5): GAGVSQSPSNKVTEKGKDVELRCDPISGHTALYWYRQSLGQGLEFLIYFQGNSAPDKSGLPSDRFSAERTGGSVSTLTIQRTQQEDSAVYLCASSLGSGVTQETQYFGPGTRLLVL.

The chain recombines TRBV30 with TRBJ2-1; the match to TRBD2 covers 14 bases. Germline V CDR1 and CDR2: GTSNPN, SVGIG (reference sequence). There are 18 residues in the CDR3. V lost 0 bases and J lost 2; bases outside the gene matches: 6. The CDR3 reads CAWSVGGLAGDTYNEQFF. The CDR3 DNA sequence: TGTGCCTGGAGTGTCGGGGGACTAGCGGGGGATACCTACAATGAGCAGTTCTTC.

This clone was seen just once. The V gene is TRBV7-2, the J gene TRBJ2-2; tentatively, D is TRBD2 (5 bases). V gave up 1 base and J gave up 5 bases, with 14 bases separating them. The CDR3 runs to 16 residues. Germline values: CDR1 SGHTA, CDR2 FQGNSA. CDR3 in amino acids: CASSLVVSVRTGELFF. For the CDR3, the DNA is TGTGCCAGCAGCTTAGTGGTTAGCGTGAGGACCGGGGAGCTGTTTTTT.

J is TRBJ2-7 and V is TRBV13; 8 nucleotides match TRBD1. V was clipped by 5 bases and J by 4 bases; unmatched bases: 4. Per germline, CDR1 PRHDT and CDR2 FYEKMQ (reference sequence). This CDR3 contains 13 residues. In nucleotides, the CDR3 is TGTGCCAGCAGCGACAGGGGTGTATACGAGCAGTACTTC. It codes for CASSDRGVYEQYF.

V usage is TRBV20-1 and J usage is TRBJ2-7, with 10 bases matching TRBD1. CDR1 and CDR2 (germline): DFQATT, SNEGSKA (reference sequence). This CDR3 contains 15 residues. Unmatched junction bases numbered 11, after V lost 3 bases and J lost 6 bases. The CDR3 nucleotides are TGCAGTGCTAGTAGACAGGGGGCTTTCGGGCGCGAGCAGTACTTC. Its translation: CSASRQGAFGREQYF.

This chain connects TRBV9 to TRBJ2-6; 12 bases align to TRBD1. The CDR3 runs to 19 residues. V trimming: 4 bases; J trimming: 3 bases; junction bases outside the gene matches: 11. CDR1 SGDLS and CDR2 YYNGEE come from the germline V gene. The CDR3 DNA reads TGTGCCAGCAGCCATTCATTGGGGACAGGGGGCGTTGGGGCCAACGTCCTGACTTTC. This gives the protein CASSHSLGTGGVGANVLTF.